This record concerns one T cell receptor (beta chain) sequence. Its specificity is not known. Germline CDR1 is MNHNY and CDR2 is SVGAGI (reference sequence). V lost 1 base, J lost 1 base, and 8 bases lay in between. CDR3 length equals 15 residues. The iRepertoire nested amplicon-rescue multiplex PCR amplified TCR alpha and beta CDR3s from RNA. TCRdb processed the multiplex PCR reads anew with MiXCR; each CDR3 protein has one entry. The sample includes roughly 350,000 distinct CDR3 sequences, roughly two fifths of them seen just once. The sample originates from a study of glioma-infiltrating T cells. In the study overall: Target coverage was about 4.5- to 10-fold for approximately 1 million blood T cells.

The study's findings and limits: Shared blood CDR3 signature motifs marked patients with low tissue-blood divergence. Only very few CDR3 sequences appeared in both tissue and blood. Gliomas, especially low-grade, showed above-expected tissue-blood divergence; non-neoplastic patients showed below.

This receptor was taken from a human donor with low-grade glioma or glioblastoma, undergoing nonglioma brain surgery, or in good health (not recorded which). The sequenced material came from glioma tissue, nonneoplastic brain tissue, or PBMCs (not recorded which). The chain carries TRBV6-6 and TRBJ1-5; no clear D gene. CDR3 sequence: CASSYYRGSNQPQHF. For the CDR3, the DNA is TGTGCCAGCAGTTACTACAGAGGGAGCAATCAGCCCCAGCATTTT.